This is a list of T cell receptor beta chains from one sample in a study of OX40 agonist ivuxolimab in advanced cancers. Repertoires were generated with immunoSEQ multiplex PCR, while TCRdb's copy carries only in-frame clones and drops some. This sample has about 96,000 clones, with 84% found just once. The sample in question was CD4+ or CD8+ T cells sorted from blood, obtained in a trial of the OX40 agonist ivuxolimab. These TCRs come from an adult with an advanced solid tumor such as melanoma, head and neck, liver or kidney cancer. Each CDR3 is given with its conserved first and last residue. D genes are given only for firm matches. Clone size is shown for a subset of rows, as once, few, many or a class of expanded clone.

V gene	D gene	J gene	clone size	CDR3 DNA	CDR3 protein
TRBV7-9	TRBD1	TRBJ2-2	-	TGTGCCAGCAGCTTAAGGGGACAGGGGAACGGGGAGCTGTTTTTT	CASSLRGQGNGELFF
TRBV4-2	-	TRBJ2-7	-	TGTGCCAGCAGCCAAGCCGGACGGTTGGGCGAGCAGTACTTC	CASSQAGRLGEQYF
TRBV9	TRBD2	TRBJ2-7	-	TGTGCCAGCAGTGCGGGGGACTCCTACGAGCAGTACTTC	CASSAGDSYEQYF
TRBV6-1	-	TRBJ1-1	-	TGTGCCAGCAGCACGGACAGTGGAAGGACTGAAGCTTTCTTT	CASSTDSGRTEAFF
TRBV4-2	TRBD2	TRBJ2-3	-	TGTGCCAGCAGCCTCGGACTAGCGGGGGAAGATACGCAGTATTTT	CASSLGLAGEDTQYF
TRBV7-8	-	TRBJ1-5	-	TGTGCCAGCAGATTAGGGGCTAGCAATCAGCCCCAGCATTTT	CASRLGASNQPQHF
TRBV30	-	TRBJ1-1	-	TGTGCCTGGAGTGTACCCACGAGGGGAGCTTTCTTT	CAWSVPTRGAFF
TRBV5-1	-	TRBJ1-1	-	TGCGCCAGCAGGGTTACCCAGACAGGCCCTGAAGCTTTCTTT	CASRVTQTGPEAFF
TRBV6-5	-	TRBJ1-1	-	TGTGCCAGCAGTCTAGGAGAAGGGGTAACTGAAGCTTTCTTT	CASSLGEGVTEAFF
TRBV5-8	TRBD1	TRBJ1-6	-	TGTGCCAGCAGCTGGGACAGCTATAATTCACCCCTCCACTTT	CASSWDSYNSPLHF
TRBV4-2	TRBD2	TRBJ2-7	-	TGTGCCAGCCGTCTAGGGTTAGCGGGAGCCTACGAGCAGTACTTC	CASRLGLAGAYEQYF
TRBV19	-	TRBJ2-3	-	TGTGCCAGTACAATCGGGGGGCGCAGAGATACGCAGTATTTT	CASTIGGRRDTQYF
TRBV6-6	TRBD2	TRBJ2-1	-	TGTGCCAGCAGTTACGGCGGGACTAGCAATGAGCAGTTCTTC	CASSYGGTSNEQFF
TRBV15	TRBD1	TRBJ1-2	-	TGTGCCACCAGTTCCACAGGGGCCTATGGCTACACCTTC	CATSSTGAYGYTF
TRBV6-4	-	TRBJ2-3	-	TGTGCCAGCAAACCTCGGACAAAATACACAGATACGCAGTATTTT	CASKPRTKYTDTQYF
TRBV11-2	-	TRBJ2-7	-	TGTGCCAGCAGCTTCGACCGGTTCGGCGAGCAGTACTTC	CASSFDRFGEQYF
TRBV19	-	TRBJ1-1	-	TGTGCCAGTAGTATTTCCCCTTTGGGGGGGATTGAAGCTTTCTTT	CASSISPLGGIEAFF
TRBV5-6	-	TRBJ2-7	few	TGTGCCAGCAGCTTGAGTTGGGGCTCCTACGAGCAGTACTTC	CASSLSWGSYEQYF
TRBV19	TRBD2	TRBJ2-2	once	TGTGCCAGTAGTATTAAGGGCGGGGGGCCGAACACCGGGGAGCTGTTTTTT	CASSIKGGGPNTGELFF
TRBV7-2	TRBD2	TRBJ2-3	-	TGTGCCAGCAGCTTCCTTAGCGGGGGTCGGGGAGATACGCAGTATTTT	CASSFLSGGRGDTQYF
TRBV19	-	TRBJ2-3	-	TGTGCCAGTAGTATCTCGGGGAGAGGGAGCACAGATACGCAGTATTTT	CASSISGRGSTDTQYF
TRBV10-3	TRBD2	TRBJ2-6	-	TGTGCCATCAGTGAGGGGGCGGGAGGAGCTGGGGCCAACGTCCTGACTTTC	CAISEGAGGAGANVLTF
TRBV5-1	TRBD2	TRBJ2-1	-	TGCGCCAGCAGCTCCCCGGGGGGTAGGCGGGAGCAGTTCTTC	CASSSPGGRREQFF
TRBV12-5	-	TRBJ1-5	-	TGTGCTAGTGGTCAGGGGTGGTCTGGCAATCAGCCCCAGCATTTT	CASGQGWSGNQPQHF
TRBV5-1	TRBD2	TRBJ2-2	-	TGCGCCAGCAGCTTGGTTCTAGCGGGGCTGAACACCGGGGAGCTGTTTTTT	CASSLVLAGLNTGELFF
TRBV27	-	TRBJ1-5	-	TGTGCCAGCAGCGTGGGTTTTAATAGCAATCAGCCCCAGCATTTT	CASSVGFNSNQPQHF
TRBV11-2	-	TRBJ2-4	-	TGTGCCAGCAGCTTAAGGAACAGGGATATGGTTAGAGCCAAAAACATTCAGTACTTC	CASSLRNRDMVRAKNIQYF
TRBV5-6	-	TRBJ2-1	-	TGTGCCAGCAATGGAATTCCCGGGGTCGATGAGCAGTTCTTC	CASNGIPGVDEQFF